Detailed here is one T cell receptor (beta chain). The table came from immunoSEQ multiplex PCR; TCRdb's copy has only in-frame clones and leaves some out. The sample consists of 25,000 to 35,000 clones, 60% to 80% of them appearing once. CDR1 SGDLS and CDR2 YYNGEE come from the germline V gene. Trimming removed 4 bases at V and 10 bases at J, with 14 bases between. This CDR3 is built from 12 residues. Treatment denoted: randomized to nivolumab then ipilimumab (arm A) or the reverse (arm B). From thawed PBMCs, live CD3+CD8+ cells negative for CD19 and CD56 were sorted. This sample was included in a study of sequential checkpoint blockade in melanoma. Study as a whole: Patients were randomized 1:1 to nivolumab-then-ipilimumab or ipilimumab-then-nivolumab first-line.

The chain carries TRBV9 and TRBJ1-1, with D perhaps TRBD1 (6 bases). This TCR derives from a human donor with melanoma. The sample in question was CD8+ T cells sorted from blood (inferred from file names), obtained from a patient given nivolumab and ipilimumab in sequence. The CDR3 loop reads CASSPMTGGAFF. The CDR3 DNA reads as TGTGCCAGCAGCCCTATGACAGGCGGAGCTTTCTTT.